These T cell receptor beta chains were read from a single sample in a study of blood T cell repertoires in COVID-19. Sequencing used immunoSEQ multiplex PCR; TCRdb keeps in-frame clones, though not all of them. The sample holds 88,000 or so clones; approximately 89% are singletons and the top ten take 2% to 3%. The sequencing input was peripheral blood. Receptors were obtained from a man aged 50 to 59 with acute or convalescent COVID-19. The CDR3 runs from the conserved cysteine through the conserved F or W. A D gene is named only where the DNA matches it firmly. Part of the rows lack a size; the others show once, few, many or a class for expanded clones.

size,J,V,D,DNA,CDR3
-,TRBJ1-1,TRBV5-4,-,TGTGCCAGCAGCTGGGACAAGAACACTGAAGCTTTCTTT,CASSWDKNTEAFF
-,TRBJ1-2,TRBV18,-,TGTGCCAGCTCACCGGAGCTCAACTATGGCTACACCTTC,CASSPELNYGYTF
-,TRBJ2-7,TRBV5-6,TRBD2,TGTGCCAGCAGCTCCGGGGAGGGAGAGCAGTACTTC,CASSSGEGEQYF
-,TRBJ1-1,TRBV19,TRBD1,TGTGCCAGTAGCGCACAGGGGTGGACTGAAGCTTTCTTT,CASSAQGWTEAFF
once,TRBJ2-3,TRBV6-6,-,TGTGCCAGCAGTTCCCTGGGACTGAGCACAGATACGCAGTATTTT,CASSSLGLSTDTQYF
-,TRBJ1-2,TRBV6-5,-,TGTGCCAGCAGTTCGCTAAGCCCTGGCTATGGCTACACCTTC,CASSSLSPGYGYTF
once,TRBJ2-5,TRBV30,-,TGTGCCTGCGACATGCGGGGCAGCCAAGAGACCCAGTACTTC,CACDMRGSQETQYF
-,TRBJ2-2,TRBV2,-,TGTGCCAGCAGTGAAGCGCGAGGGATTGGTTTGATCGCCGGGGAGCTGTTTTTT,CASSEARGIGLIAGELFF
-,TRBJ2-1,TRBV7-9,TRBD2,TGTGCCAGCAGCTTAGGTAGCGGGAGTGGGGTCAATGAGCAGTTCTTC,CASSLGSGSGVNEQFF
-,TRBJ2-1,TRBV5-1,TRBD2,TGCGCCAGCAGGACTAGCGGTTACAATGAGCAGTTCTTC,CASRTSGYNEQFF
-,TRBJ2-1,TRBV27,-,TGTGCCAGCCCACGGCGGGGTCCCTCTTTTTACAATGAGCAGTTCTTC,CASPRRGPSFYNEQFF
-,TRBJ1-1,TRBV2,TRBD1,TGTGCCAGCGGGACAGACACTGAAGCTTTCTTT,CASGTDTEAFF
-,TRBJ1-5,TRBV28,-,TGTGCCAGCACCATGACAGGAGATTATCAGCCCCAGCATTTT,CASTMTGDYQPQHF
few,TRBJ2-4,TRBV19,-,TGTGCCAGTAGCCGATTACAGGGAAACATTCAGTACTTC,CASSRLQGNIQYF
-,TRBJ1-5,TRBV5-5,-,TGTGCCAGCAGCTTGGGGGAGATTTCCAATCAGCCCCAGCATTTT,CASSLGEISNQPQHF
-,TRBJ2-5,TRBV6-5,TRBD1,TGTGCCAGCAGTTACCTAGGGGGCACCAAAGAGACCCAGTACTTC,CASSYLGGTKETQYF
-,TRBJ2-7,TRBV19,TRBD1,TGTGCCAGTAACCCCGGGGGGACAGGGACCTACGAGCAGTACTTC,CASNPGGTGTYEQYF
once,TRBJ2-1,TRBV27,TRBD1,TGTGCCAGCACCTTTACAGGGGGAGTGGGTAATGAGCAGTTCTTC,CASTFTGGVGNEQFF
-,TRBJ1-2,TRBV12-3/TRBV12-4,TRBD1,TGTGCCAGCAGGCGACAGGGAAACTATGGCTACACCTTC,CASRRQGNYGYTF
-,TRBJ2-1,TRBV7-8,-,TGTGCCAGCAGCGTATCCGATGAGCAGTTCTTC,CASSVSDEQFF
few,TRBJ2-1,TRBV5-1,TRBD2,TGCGCCAGCATGGGGACTAATTACAATGAGCAGTTCTTC,CASMGTNYNEQFF
-,TRBJ2-5,TRBV9,-,TGTGCCAGCAGCGGAGGTGGAGGGAACAGAGAGACCCAGTACTTC,CASSGGGGNRETQYF
-,TRBJ1-2,TRBV28,TRBD1,TGTGCCACCATTCGGACAGGCCGAGAAAAAAACTATGGCTACACCTTC,CATIRTGREKNYGYTF
-,TRBJ1-2,TRBV6-5,-,TGTGCCAGCACCCGCTCCCCCGCGTTTGGCTACACCTTC,CASTRSPAFGYTF
-,TRBJ1-2,TRBV29-1,-,TGCAGCCCCCTCGAGTTTGGGGCGGATTATGGCTACACCTTC,CSPLEFGADYGYTF
-,TRBJ1-2,TRBV30,-,TGTGCCTGGAGTGTGAGAAGTGTCTATGGCTACACCTTC,CAWSVRSVYGYTF
-,TRBJ2-4,TRBV28,-,TGTGCCAGCAGTACTCCGGGGTATTTTATCCTGGCCAAAAACATTCAGTACTTC,CASSTPGYFILAKNIQYF
-,TRBJ2-7,TRBV27,TRBD1,TGTGCCAGCCGGGACAGTCTCTCCTACGAGCAGTACTTC,CASRDSLSYEQYF
-,TRBJ2-2,TRBV6-5,TRBD1,TGTGCCAGCAGTCGGACAGGCGGGGAGCTGTTTTTT,CASSRTGGELFF
-,TRBJ2-1,TRBV3-1/TRBV3-2,-,TGTGCCAGCAGCCATAACTACTACAATGAGCAGTTCTTC,CASSHNYYNEQFF
-,TRBJ2-3,TRBV7-8,TRBD1,TGTGCCAGCAGCTCAACAACTGACAGGGGGCGCACAGATACGCAGTATTTT,CASSSTTDRGRTDTQYF
once,TRBJ1-1,TRBV3-1/TRBV3-2,-,TGTGCCAGCAGCCAGGATGTCAGGGCCACTGAAGCTTTCTTT,CASSQDVRATEAFF
-,TRBJ2-5,TRBV7-6,TRBD2,TGTGCCAGCAGCCCCCGGCAGCGGGAGGTCCAAGAGACCCAGTACTTC,CASSPRQREVQETQYF
-,TRBJ1-1,TRBV19,-,TGTGCCAGTAGCCTAACAGGGACGATAGCTTTCTTT,CASSLTGTIAFF
-,TRBJ1-1,TRBV27,TRBD1,TGTGCCAGCAAAAGACAGGGTCTCCCTGAAGCTTTCTTT,CASKRQGLPEAFF
-,TRBJ1-5,TRBV6-5,-,TGTGCCAGCAGTTACTCAACCGGACAAGATCAGCCCCAGCATTTT,CASSYSTGQDQPQHF
-,TRBJ1-5,TRBV7-8,TRBD1,TGTGCCAGCAGCCCACAGATTTTGTGGACAGGGGATGACAATCAGCCCCAGCATTTT,CASSPQILWTGDDNQPQHF
-,TRBJ1-1,TRBV6-5,-,TGTGCCAGCAGTTACGCAGGACAGCAGAACACTGAAGCTTTCTTT,CASSYAGQQNTEAFF
-,TRBJ2-7,TRBV5-1,TRBD2,TGCGCCAGCAGCTTGGGGGGCCCCGGACTAGCGGGCTACGAGCAGTACTTC,CASSLGGPGLAGYEQYF
once,TRBJ1-1,TRBV7-8,-,TGTGCCAGCAGCTTAGGTACAGGGAACACTGAAGCTTTCTTT,CASSLGTGNTEAFF
-,TRBJ1-6,TRBV6-6,-,TGTGCCAGCAGTTACGCTCCGGGTAATTCACCCCTCCACTTT,CASSYAPGNSPLHF
once,TRBJ2-1,TRBV6-1,TRBD2,TGTGCCAGCAGTGAAGGAAAGCGGGGGTCTGTGAGAGATGAGCAGTTCTTC,CASSEGKRGSVRDEQFF
-,TRBJ2-7,TRBV7-9,-,TGTGCCAGCAGCCCGACTGGCTACGAGCAGTACTTC,CASSPTGYEQYF
-,TRBJ2-5,TRBV28,TRBD2,TGTGCCAGCAGAACTGGACTAGCGGGACCCCAAGAGACCCAGTACTTC,CASRTGLAGPQETQYF
-,TRBJ1-6,TRBV6-5,-,TGTGCCAGCAGACAGTGGCAGGCAAATTCACCCCTCCACTTT,CASRQWQANSPLHF
-,TRBJ1-2,TRBV27,TRBD1,TGTGCCAGCAGTAGGGACAGGGGTTCCTATGGCTACACCTTC,CASSRDRGSYGYTF